Listed below are T cell receptor beta chains from one sample, sequenced in a study of monozygotic twins with cystic fibrosis. Only in-frame clones appear in the TCRdb table, and some are missing; sequencing was by immunoSEQ multiplex PCR. The table includes approximately 28,000 clones, 85% detected once. The sample consisted of blood. The receptors were sampled from a girl aged 2 to 10 with cystic fibrosis. Both conserved end residues are part of each CDR3. Each record gives: V gene, D gene, J gene, clone size, CDR3 protein, CDR3 DNA. A D gene is named only where the DNA matches it firmly. A row's size may be missing; if present it is once, few, many or a size class.

TRBV12-5	.	TRBJ2-1	.	CASGPGTYNEQFF	TGTGCTAGTGGTCCCGGGACCTACAATGAGCAGTTCTTC
TRBV14	.	TRBJ1-3	.	CASSQEGNTIYF	TGTGCCAGCAGCCAAGAGGGAAACACCATATATTTT
TRBV5-1	.	TRBJ1-1	.	CASSLGDTTGRAEAFF	TGCGCCAGCAGCTTGGGGGACACTACAGGGAGGGCTGAAGCTTTCTTT
TRBV6-1	.	TRBJ1-1	.	CASSPDGGMNTEAFF	TGTGCCAGCAGCCCAGACGGGGGTATGAACACTGAAGCTTTCTTT
TRBV6-5	.	TRBJ2-7	once	CASRTGTASYEQYF	TGTGCCAGCAGGACCGGGACGGCCTCCTACGAGCAGTACTTC
TRBV29-1	.	TRBJ1-2	.	CSVEYPGSNYGYTF	TGCAGCGTTGAGTATCCAGGGAGTAACTATGGCTACACCTTC
TRBV7-8	TRBD2	TRBJ2-1	.	CASSLASRGGQGDEQFF	TGTGCCAGCAGCTTAGCTTCCCGCGGGGGGCAGGGTGATGAGCAGTTCTTC
TRBV6-5	.	TRBJ1-1	.	CASSVFGGSTEAFF	TGTGCCAGCAGTGTCTTTGGAGGTAGCACTGAAGCTTTCTTT
TRBV19	TRBD2	TRBJ2-3	.	CASSLSGGGRTDTQYF	TGTGCCAGTAGTCTCTCCGGCGGCGGGAGAACAGATACGCAGTATTTT
TRBV19	.	TRBJ1-3	.	CASSIRGSGNTIYF	TGTGCCAGTAGTATTCGGGGTTCAGGAAACACCATATATTTT
TRBV5-1	.	TRBJ1-1	.	CASSLLRVPNTEAFF	TGCGCCAGCAGCTTGCTAAGGGTACCGAACACTGAAGCTTTCTTT
TRBV21-1	.	TRBJ2-6	.	CASSSTGGPSRFAANVLTF	TGTGCCAGCAGCTCTACAGGGGGACCCTCCCGCTTTGCGGCCAACGTCCTGACTTTC
TRBV6-1	.	TRBJ2-3	few	CASSQGHAMDTQYF	TGTGCCAGCAGCCAGGGGCACGCGATGGATACGCAGTATTTT
TRBV30	TRBD1	TRBJ2-2	.	CAWSQGAGELFF	TGTGCCTGGAGTCAGGGGGCCGGGGAGCTGTTTTTT
TRBV30	.	TRBJ1-1	few	CAWTQGRNAEAFF	TGTGCCTGGACCCAGGGGAGGAACGCTGAAGCTTTCTTT
TRBV10-1	.	TRBJ1-3	.	CASSDGPRSGNTIYF	TGCGCCAGCAGTGATGGTCCTCGCTCTGGAAACACCATATATTTT
TRBV29-1	TRBD1	TRBJ1-2	.	CSVGRTGAGYTF	TGCAGCGTCGGGCGGACAGGGGCTGGCTACACCTTC
TRBV6-1	.	TRBJ1-1	.	CASIPLNRGTEAFF	TGTGCCAGCATCCCCCTAAATCGCGGCACTGAAGCTTTCTTT
TRBV6-5	.	TRBJ1-1	.	CASSYVVNTEAFF	TGTGCCAGCAGTTATGTGGTGAACACTGAAGCTTTCTTT
TRBV4-1	.	TRBJ2-2	.	CASSQGQGGGELFF	TGCGCCAGCAGCCAAGGTCAGGGTGGCGGGGAGCTGTTTTTT
TRBV30	TRBD2	TRBJ2-7	.	CAWSVRGGRASYEQYF	TGTGCCTGGAGTGTACGCGGCGGGAGGGCCTCCTACGAGCAGTACTTC
TRBV6-5	TRBD1	TRBJ1-1	once	CASSYDRGLNTEAFF	TGTGCCAGCAGTTACGACAGGGGACTGAACACTGAAGCTTTCTTT
TRBV5-1	TRBD1	TRBJ2-2	.	CASSLRGGGGTGELFF	TGCGCCAGCAGCTTGAGAGGGGGCGGCGGCACCGGGGAGCTGTTTTTT
TRBV5-1	.	TRBJ1-1	.	CASRLGSGVGTEAFF	TGCGCCAGCAGGCTTGGATCCGGGGTGGGCACTGAAGCTTTCTTT
TRBV9	TRBD1	TRBJ1-1	once	CASSYDRGTEAFF	TGTGCCAGCAGCTACGACAGGGGCACTGAAGCTTTCTTT
TRBV11-2	.	TRBJ2-1	.	CASSLARGAGYEQFF	TGTGCCAGCAGCTTAGCCCGGGGGGCTGGGTATGAGCAGTTCTTC
TRBV19	TRBD2	TRBJ2-7	few	CASSIQAGGHYEQYF	TGTGCCAGTAGTATACAAGCGGGAGGACACTACGAGCAGTACTTC
TRBV5-1	TRBD2	TRBJ2-1	.	CASSSTSGLYNEQFF	TGCGCCAGCAGCTCGACTAGCGGGCTGTACAATGAGCAGTTCTTC
TRBV5-1	.	TRBJ2-5	.	CASSLGGSRAGDETQYF	TGCGCCAGCAGCTTGGGTGGAAGTAGGGCCGGTGACGAGACCCAGTACTTC
TRBV18	.	TRBJ2-1	.	CASSPPVGWHEQFF	TGTGCCAGCTCACCCCCTGTGGGCTGGCATGAGCAGTTCTTC
TRBV9	.	TRBJ2-7	medium-sized	CASSPSPKLGPYEQYF	TGTGCCAGCAGCCCTAGCCCCAAGTTAGGGCCCTACGAGCAGTACTTC
TRBV4-1	TRBD2	TRBJ2-7	.	CASSQAEGGSYEQYF	TGCGCCAGCAGCCAAGCTGAGGGAGGGTCCTACGAGCAGTACTTC
TRBV5-1	TRBD2	TRBJ2-7	.	CASSRARGGSYEQYF	TGCGCCAGCAGTAGAGCACGGGGGGGCTCCTACGAGCAGTACTTC
TRBV28	TRBD2	TRBJ2-7	.	CASSFSSGVYEQYF	TGTGCCAGCAGTTTTTCTAGCGGTGTCTACGAGCAGTACTTC
TRBV28	.	TRBJ1-4	few	CASSLRTDENEKLFF	TGTGCCAGCAGCCTGCGGACGGACGAGAATGAAAAACTGTTTTTT
TRBV5-1	.	TRBJ1-1	.	CASSSGPGGTEAFF	TGCGCCAGCAGCTCGGGACCCGGGGGCACTGAAGCTTTCTTT
TRBV18	TRBD1	TRBJ2-5	.	CASSPGGQGGETQYF	TGTGCCAGCTCACCAGGTGGACAGGGTGGGGAGACCCAGTACTTC
TRBV7-3	.	TRBJ1-2	.	CASSPGRDILEDYGYTF	TGTGCCAGCAGCCCAGGGCGGGACATCCTGGAGGATTACGGCTACACCTTC
TRBV10-3	.	TRBJ1-1	.	CAISEVGTEAFF	TGTGCCATCAGTGAGGTTGGGACTGAAGCTTTCTTT
TRBV9	.	TRBJ1-1	.	CASSVALMNTEAFF	TGTGCCAGCAGCGTAGCCCTCATGAACACTGAAGCTTTCTTT
TRBV6-5	TRBD1	TRBJ1-4	few	CASSYSMGQKKLFF	TGTGCCAGCAGTTACTCGATGGGACAGAAAAAACTGTTTTTT
TRBV25-1	.	TRBJ1-1	.	CASRLRGDNTEAFF	TGTGCCAGCAGGCTTCGGGGAGATAACACTGAAGCTTTCTTT
TRBV2	.	TRBJ2-7	.	CASSEAGAYEQYF	TGTGCCAGCAGTGAAGCGGGAGCCTACGAGCAGTACTTC
TRBV7-8	.	TRBJ1-3	.	CASSRGGGSGNTIYF	TGTGCCAGCAGCCGCGGAGGGGGCTCTGGAAACACCATATATTTT
TRBV5-4	.	TRBJ2-3	.	CASSFLVPDTQYF	TGTGCCAGCAGCTTTCTGGTGCCAGATACGCAGTATTTT
TRBV9	.	TRBJ1-2	once	CASSVGRGNSYGYTF	TGTGCCAGCAGCGTAGGGAGGGGAAATTCGTATGGCTACACCTTC
TRBV30	.	TRBJ2-3	.	CAWRARGGADTQYF	TGTGCCTGGAGGGCCAGGGGGGGCGCAGATACGCAGTATTTT
TRBV30	.	TRBJ2-7	.	CAWTGGTYEQYF	TGTGCCTGGACGGGCGGAACCTACGAGCAGTACTTC
TRBV6-1	.	TRBJ2-7	.	CASSLADSYEQYF	TGTGCCAGCAGTTTGGCGGACTCCTACGAGCAGTACTTC
TRBV28	.	TRBJ1-3	.	CASSKVRQRGGNTIYF	TGTGCCAGCAGTAAGGTGCGGCAGCGGGGTGGAAACACCATATATTTT
TRBV10-2	TRBD2	TRBJ2-7	.	CATPGGYSYEQYF	TGCGCCACCCCGGGAGGCTACTCCTACGAGCAGTACTTC
TRBV6-6	.	TRBJ1-2	.	CASSFSGSRFYGYTF	TGTGCCAGCAGTTTTTCAGGGAGTCGCTTCTATGGCTACACCTTC